Below are 6 T cell receptor beta chains sequenced from a single sample in a study of CD8+CD57+ T cells in acquired aplastic anemia (dated by TCRdb to the late 2010s). The sample was run on an Illumina HiSeq 2000. Genomic DNA served as template for TCR beta VDJ combination and CDR3 sequence profiling. TCRdb reworked the public reads: Q25 trimming with fastp, MiXCR clone assembly, productive beta chains retained. A single entry per CDR3 protein holds the most common genes and DNA from its merged rows. Recorded for this sample are 400,000 to 450,000 distinct CDR3 sequences; 55% to 75% of them occurred a single time. Less than 4% of the sample is in the top ten clones. Sequenced input: sorted CD4+, CD8+, or CD8+CD57+ T cells (not recorded which) from PBMCs. These receptors all stem from a human donor in good health, serving as a control.

The rearrangement joins TRBV5-1 to TRBJ2-7; D is unresolved. Germline CDR1 reads SGHRS; CDR2 reads YFSETQ. V lost 8 bases and J 6 bases, leaving 21 bases between the germline ends. The CDR3 runs to 14 residues. The CDR3 DNA is TGCGCCAGTACTCAAACCACGAGACCCAGCGAGCAGTACTTC. It specifies CASTQTTRPSEQYF.

This clonotype was detected once. V usage is TRBV9 and J usage is TRBJ1-2; 9 nucleotides line up with TRBD1. The CDR3 spans 14 residues. Trimming removed 4 bases from V and 14 bases from J; junction bases left unmatched: 15. Germline values: CDR1 SGDLS, CDR2 YYNGEE. This CDR3 is CASSTDRGNVMATF. The CDR3 nucleotides read TGTGCCAGCAGCACTGACAGGGGGAACGTAATGGCTACCTTC.

Points on this clonotype: Without the conserved terminal phenylalanine or tryptophan, this CDR3 likely stems from a read error. The DNA is omitted, as the CDR3 cannot be located on it reliably, and the CDR3 follows TCRdb's listing. The chain uses TRBV7-3 and TRBJ1-5; whether TRBD1, the table's D call, matches the DNA was not checked. CDR1 is SGHTA and CDR2 is FQGTGA in the germline V gene. The CDR3 has 13 amino acids, counting both end residues. The CDR3 here is CASSPEDSGLLHV.

V and J are TRBV12-3 or TRBV12-4 and TRBJ2-7; perhaps TRBD1 as D (6 bases). This CDR3 is built from 15 residues. Trimming stripped 4 bases from V and 4 bases from J, with 17 bases between. DNA for the CDR3: TGTGCCAGCAGTTCATATGCGCCGGACAGATACGAGCAGTACTTC. This gives the protein CASSSYAPDRYEQYF.

Only a few counts were recorded for this clonotype. The chain is built from TRBV7-2 and TRBJ2-2, with D perhaps given as TRBD1 or TRBD2 (6 bases each). V was pared by 1 base and J by 3 bases, with 12 bases between. The CDR3 is 16 amino acids. Germline CDR1 SGHTA, CDR2 FQGNSA. For the CDR3, the DNA is TGTGCCAGCAGCTTAGGGGGGGCCCAGGACACCGGGGAGCTGTTTTTT. Translating gives CASSLGGAQDTGELFF.

With regard to this clonotype: One junction end does not reproduce the germline sequence, and a read error may be involved. V usage is TRBV9 and J usage is TRBJ1-5, with D unclear. Germline V CDR1 and CDR2: SGDLS, YYNGEE. The CDR3 loop spans 9 amino acids. This CDR3 reads CASSTPPHF. In DNA, the CDR3 is TGTGCCAGCAGCACGCCCCCGCATTTT.